This entry is about one T cell receptor beta chain. No antigen is known for it. No base quality information exists; no much larger clone differs at one position. The sample belongs to a study of blood T cell repertoires in COVID-19 (dated by TCRdb to about 2020). At the level of the whole study: Collaborator samples came from the United States, Italy and Spain and covered acute and convalescent phases of COVID-19. The material from the prospective study consisted of cDNA or gDNA derived from T cells, B-cell-depleted T cells, or PBMCs. Deeply sampled blood TCRbeta repertoires from subjects exposed to, actively infected with, or recovered from COVID-19 were included in the dataset. A freely available public database, intended as a resource for researchers studying the immune response to SARS-CoV-2, is where the repertoires were released. The samples were drawn from the first 160 participants of the ongoing ImmuneRACE study and from 950 to 1,500 subjects provided by 6 global collaborators. The sample metadata nearly always contained a de-identified subject ID, COVID-19 status, age in years and sex. Where available, HLA class I and class II types were taken from metadata supplied by the sample provider and were not determined by assay-based typing. Overall study results and their limits: Clinical and demographic metadata were provided uncurated, with the amount varying by source and participant.

The CDR3 runs 13 residues from the cysteine to the phenylalanine. Kept here is only the CDR3 DNA, which spans 39 bases and is read in frame from base 1. V is cut by 5 bases and J by 7 bases, and the space between the germline ends is 11 bases. CDR1 MNHEY and CDR2 SMNVEV are derived from the germline V gene (reference sequence). TCRbeta CDR3 regions were amplified from genomic DNA using the immunoSEQ Assay, a bias-controlled multiplex PCR. The source study handled its data this way. Within the assay, amplification of reference gene primers was used to estimate how many nucleated cells each sample contained. To quantify the absolute abundance of each unique TCRbeta CDR3 rearrangement, sequence reads were collapsed and filtered. For each sample, productive Simpson clonality was calculated as the square root of Simpson's diversity index across productive rearrangements. TCRdb's version of the immuneACCESS table is confined to in-frame rearrangements and falls short of the full clone set. An unresolved V gene accounts for under half of the shortfall where checked; the remainder is of unknown origin. The V and J calls and clone size are taken from that table; D and trimming were inferred from the DNA. The sample data list 310,000 or so clones, and roughly nine tenths of these were observed just once. 6% to 7% of the sample goes to the ten largest clones.

Enrolling through a virtual design, the prospective study's participants ranged in age from roughly 18 to 89 years and lived across 24 United States geographic areas. In the prospective study, participants were assigned to cohorts based on the clinical history participants reported in a screening survey and a study questionnaire. For ImmuneRACE Cohort 3, a participant was defined as recovered based on two consecutive negative NP/OP PCR tests, clearance by a healthcare professional, or resolution of symptoms. In the prospective study, whole blood, serum and a nasopharyngeal or oropharyngeal swab were collected from each participant by mobile phlebotomists. Prospective study participants could optionally give additional blood draws and questionnaires over an approximately 2-month period. Prospective study blood samples were shipped either frozen or at room temperature before DNA extraction.

The receptor was derived from a woman between 40 and 50 years old who had recovered from COVID-19. The sequencing input was PBMCs or T cells enriched from blood (not recorded which). The chain couples TRBV27 to TRBJ2-2, with a weak D call of TRBD1 (5 bases match). The CDR3 reads as follows: CASSPLGVGELFF. The nucleotide sequence is TGTGCCAGCAGTCCCCTAGGGGTCGGGGAGCTGTTTTTT.